These T cell receptor beta chains were read from a single sample in a study of cytomegalovirus exposure and HLA in healthy donors. The table came from immunoSEQ multiplex PCR; TCRdb's copy has only in-frame clones and leaves some out. This repertoire shows fewer than 400,000 clones, roughly 85% found once; its top ten account for more than 0.8%. Sequencing used PBMCs. All receptors come from a woman younger than 35 in good health and CMV-seronegative. Each CDR3 is given with its conserved first and last residue. The D gene is left open where the match is weak. A clone size is listed for some rows: how often the clone was seen (once, few, many), or a class if it is expanded.

cdr3_aa,cdr3_nt,d_call,j_call,v_call,clone_size
CASSVGQGSQPQHF,TGTGCCAGCAGCGTAGGACAGGGGAGTCAGCCCCAGCATTTT,TRBD1,TRBJ1-5,TRBV9,few
CASSHRAGGFRADTQYF,TGTGCCAGCAGCCATAGAGCGGGAGGGTTTCGAGCAGATACGCAGTATTTT,TRBD2,TRBJ2-3,TRBV14,few
CASSQDQGLAVDEQFF,TGCGCCAGCAGCCAAGATCAAGGACTAGCGGTGGATGAGCAGTTCTTC,TRBD2,TRBJ2-1,TRBV4-3,.
CSVQGSEGEQYF,TGCAGCGTTCAGGGGAGCGAAGGCGAGCAGTACTTC,.,TRBJ2-7,TRBV29-1,once
CASSREGISNQPQHF,TGTGCCAGTAGTAGGGAGGGAATAAGCAATCAGCCCCAGCATTTT,.,TRBJ1-5,TRBV19,.
CATSREQGYEQYF,TGTGCCACCAGCAGGGAACAGGGCTACGAGCAGTACTTC,.,TRBJ2-7,TRBV15,.
CASSPWQGTSNEQFF,TGCGCCAGCTCCCCGTGGCAGGGTACCTCCAATGAGCAGTTCTTC,.,TRBJ2-1,TRBV4-1,.
CATSREWGAGGSVDTQYF,TGTGCCACCAGCAGAGAATGGGGAGCGGGAGGCTCGGTAGATACGCAGTATTTT,TRBD2,TRBJ2-3,TRBV15,.
CASSERTGFVANTGELFF,TGTGCCAGCAGCGAACGGACAGGGTTTGTTGCGAACACCGGGGAGCTGTTTTTT,TRBD1,TRBJ2-2,TRBV9,.
CASSWGPGYTF,TGTGCCAGCAGTTGGGGGCCTGGCTACACCTTC,.,TRBJ1-2,TRBV28,few
CASSSGQVISYEQYF,TGTGCCAGCAGTTCGGGACAGGTTATATCTTACGAGCAGTACTTC,TRBD1,TRBJ2-7,TRBV28,.
CASSDGGQGTDTQYF,TGCGCCAGCAGTGATGGGGGACAGGGGACAGATACGCAGTATTTT,TRBD1,TRBJ2-3,TRBV10-1,.
CASSPLPDNRHEQYF,TGTGCCAGCAGTCCACTACCGGACAACCGTCACGAGCAGTACTTC,.,TRBJ2-7,TRBV6-5,once
CASSPIAGQETQYF,TGTGCCAGCTCACCAATAGCGGGCCAAGAGACCCAGTACTTC,TRBD2,TRBJ2-5,TRBV18,.
CASSSSFRSYNEQFF,TGTGCCAGCAGCTCCTCGTTTCGCTCCTACAATGAGCAGTTCTTC,.,TRBJ2-1,TRBV7-2,.
CASSARGGEPYEQYF,TGTGCCAGCAGCGCCCGGGGGGGCGAACCCTACGAGCAGTACTTC,TRBD2,TRBJ2-7,TRBV7-9,.
CATSRDGYNEQFF,TGTGCCACCAGCAGAGACGGGTACAATGAGCAGTTCTTC,.,TRBJ2-1,TRBV15,.
CASSVGGQKLNYEQYF,TGTGCCAGCAGCGTAGGGGGACAGAAGCTTAACTACGAGCAGTACTTC,TRBD1,TRBJ2-7,TRBV9,.
CASSQRSGKVSYNEQFF,TGCGCCAGCAGCCAACGAAGCGGGAAAGTCTCCTACAATGAGCAGTTCTTC,TRBD2,TRBJ2-1,TRBV4-1,.
CASSGPGQGTYGYTF,TGTGCCAGCAGTGGGCCCGGACAGGGGACCTATGGCTACACCTTC,TRBD1,TRBJ1-2,TRBV2,.
CSTLRMGEQYF,TGCAGCACGCTGCGGATGGGTGAGCAGTACTTC,.,TRBJ2-7,TRBV29-1,.
CASSVSSNSGANVLTF,TGTGCCAGCAGCGTTAGTAGCAATTCTGGGGCCAACGTCCTGACTTTC,.,TRBJ2-6,TRBV7-2,.
CASSLYLRTDTQYF,TGTGCCAGCAGCTTATATCTCCGCACAGATACGCAGTATTTT,.,TRBJ2-3,TRBV7-2,.
CSVVVTLYEQYF,TGCAGCGTTGTCGTGACTTTGTACGAGCAGTACTTC,.,TRBJ2-7,TRBV29-1,.
CASSSGLAGVYEQYF,TGTGCCAGCAGTTCCGGACTAGCGGGAGTTTACGAGCAGTACTTC,TRBD2,TRBJ2-7,TRBV7-9,once
CASSSPGQGNHEQYF,TGTGCCAGCAGTTCTCCGGGACAGGGGAATCACGAGCAGTACTTC,TRBD1,TRBJ2-7,TRBV28,.
CASSLDGTGGFQPQHF,TGCGCCAGCAGCTTGGACGGGACAGGGGGTTTTCAGCCCCAGCATTTT,TRBD1,TRBJ1-5,TRBV5-1,.
CASSWSSGANVLTF,TGTGCCAGCAGTTGGAGCTCTGGGGCCAACGTCCTGACTTTC,.,TRBJ2-6,TRBV28,.
CASTTLGQGENGWYGYTF,TGTGCCAGCACTACCCTAGGACAGGGGGAGAATGGATGGTATGGCTACACCTTC,TRBD1,TRBJ1-2,TRBV28,.
CASNLGGWSGYTF,TGTGCCAGCAACTTAGGGGGTTGGAGTGGCTACACCTTC,.,TRBJ1-2,TRBV9,.
CASSPQTSGITSYEQYF,TGTGCCAGCTCACCCCAAACTAGCGGGATTACCTCCTACGAGCAGTACTTC,TRBD2,TRBJ2-7,TRBV18,.
CASSQGLAGREQYF,TGCGCCAGCAGCCAGGGACTAGCGGGGCGGGAGCAGTACTTC,TRBD2,TRBJ2-7,TRBV4-3,.
CASSGSFLYEQYF,TGTGCCAGCAGTGGGAGTTTTCTCTACGAGCAGTACTTC,.,TRBJ2-7,TRBV6-1,.
CASSQEELAGTYNEQFF,TGCGCCAGCAGCCAAGAGGAGCTAGCGGGAACCTACAATGAGCAGTTCTTC,TRBD2,TRBJ2-1,TRBV4-1,.